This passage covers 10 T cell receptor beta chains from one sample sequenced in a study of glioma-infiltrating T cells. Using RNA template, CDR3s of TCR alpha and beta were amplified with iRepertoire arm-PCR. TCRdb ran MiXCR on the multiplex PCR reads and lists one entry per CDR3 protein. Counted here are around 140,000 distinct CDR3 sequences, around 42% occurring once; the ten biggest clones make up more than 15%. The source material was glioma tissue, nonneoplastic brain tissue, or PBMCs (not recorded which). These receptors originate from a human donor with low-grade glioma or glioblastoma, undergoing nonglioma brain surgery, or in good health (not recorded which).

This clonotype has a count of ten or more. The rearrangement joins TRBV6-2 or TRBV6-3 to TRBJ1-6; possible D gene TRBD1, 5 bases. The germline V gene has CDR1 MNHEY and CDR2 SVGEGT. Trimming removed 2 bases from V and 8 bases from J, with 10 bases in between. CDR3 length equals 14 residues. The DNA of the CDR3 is TGTGCCAGCAGTTACGCGGGGGAGGATTCACCCCTCCACTTT. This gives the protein CASSYAGEDSPLHF.

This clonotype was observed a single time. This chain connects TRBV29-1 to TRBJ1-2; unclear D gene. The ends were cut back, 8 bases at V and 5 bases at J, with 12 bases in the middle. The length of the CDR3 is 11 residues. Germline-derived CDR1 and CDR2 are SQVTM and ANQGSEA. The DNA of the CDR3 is TGCAGCTCCCTTACTTCATATGGCTACACCTTC. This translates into CSSLTSYGYTF.

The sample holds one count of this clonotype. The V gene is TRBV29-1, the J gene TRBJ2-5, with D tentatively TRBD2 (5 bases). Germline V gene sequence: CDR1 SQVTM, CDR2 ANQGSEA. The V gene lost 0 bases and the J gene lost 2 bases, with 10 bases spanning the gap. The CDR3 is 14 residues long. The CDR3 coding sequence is TGCAGCGTTGAAGATCCAACTAGGCAAGAGACCCAGTACTTC. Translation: CSVEDPTRQETQYF.

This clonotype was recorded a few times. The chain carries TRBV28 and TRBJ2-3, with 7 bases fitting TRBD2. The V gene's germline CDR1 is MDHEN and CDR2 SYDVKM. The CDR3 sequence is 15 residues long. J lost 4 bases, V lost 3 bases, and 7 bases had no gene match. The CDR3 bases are TGTGCCAGCAGTTTTGGCGGGACTACATCAGATACGCAGTATTTT. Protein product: CASSFGGTTSDTQYF.

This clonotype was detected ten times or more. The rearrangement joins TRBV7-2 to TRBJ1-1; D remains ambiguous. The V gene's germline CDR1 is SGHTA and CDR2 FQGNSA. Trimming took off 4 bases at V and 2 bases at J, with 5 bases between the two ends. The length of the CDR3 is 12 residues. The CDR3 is CASSYTNTEAFF. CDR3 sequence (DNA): TGTGCCAGCAGCTATACCAACACTGAAGCTTTCTTT.

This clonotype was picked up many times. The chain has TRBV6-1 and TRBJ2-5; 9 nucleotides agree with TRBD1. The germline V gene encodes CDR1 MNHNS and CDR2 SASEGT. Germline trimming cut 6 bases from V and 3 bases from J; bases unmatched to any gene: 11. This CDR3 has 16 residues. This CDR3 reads CASRKADRGMKETQYF. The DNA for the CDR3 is TGTGCCAGCAGGAAAGCCGACAGGGGGATGAAAGAGACCCAGTACTTC.

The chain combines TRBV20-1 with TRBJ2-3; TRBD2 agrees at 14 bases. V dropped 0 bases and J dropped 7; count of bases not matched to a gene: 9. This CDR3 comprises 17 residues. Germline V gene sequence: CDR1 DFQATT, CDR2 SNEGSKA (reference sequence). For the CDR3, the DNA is TGCAGTGCTAGAGATATGGGACTAGCGGGGGCCGGGTATACGCAGTATTTT. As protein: CSARDMGLAGAGYTQYF.

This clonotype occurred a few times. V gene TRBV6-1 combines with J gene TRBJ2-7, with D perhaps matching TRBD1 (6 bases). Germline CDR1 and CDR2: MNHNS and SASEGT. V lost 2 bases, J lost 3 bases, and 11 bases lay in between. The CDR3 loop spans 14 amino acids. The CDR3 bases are TGTGCCAGCAGTGAACGTGGACAGCTCTACGAGCAGTACTTC. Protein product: CASSERGQLYEQYF.

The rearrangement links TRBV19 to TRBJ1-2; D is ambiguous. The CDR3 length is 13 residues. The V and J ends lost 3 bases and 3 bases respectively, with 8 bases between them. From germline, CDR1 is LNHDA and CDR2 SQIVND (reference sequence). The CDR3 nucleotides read TGTGCCAGTAGTATGCAAAGGGACTATGGCTACACCTTC. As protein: CASSMQRDYGYTF.

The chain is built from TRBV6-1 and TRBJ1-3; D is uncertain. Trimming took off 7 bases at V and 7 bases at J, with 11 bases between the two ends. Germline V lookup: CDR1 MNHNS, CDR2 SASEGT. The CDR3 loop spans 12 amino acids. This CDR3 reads CASNAEPNTIYF. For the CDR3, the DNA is TGTGCCAGCAACGCGGAGCCGAACACCATATATTTT.